The present T cell receptor (beta chain) was sequenced within a study of T cell changes during pregnancy in multiple sclerosis. V shed 5 bases, J shed 13 bases, and the junction held 17 bases outside the gene matches. Germline V lookup: CDR1 SGHTA, CDR2 FQGTGA. The CDR3 sequence is 14 residues long. Sequencing was performed with immunoSEQ multiplex PCR; in TCRdb, only in-frame clones are kept and a portion is missing. Here the sample spans about 69,000 clones, 85% to 95% being singletons. The chain recombines TRBV7-3 with TRBJ2-7, with TRBD1 matching 7 bases. The sample here was peripheral blood, taken in the third trimester of pregnancy. The sequence derives from a female donor in good health, enrolled as a control in a pregnancy study. The CDR3: CASSPKMGQGVIYF. DNA for the CDR3: TGTGCCAGCAGCCCAAAAATGGGGCAGGGGGTAATCTACTTC.